The entry that follows covers one T cell receptor beta chain sequence. The data derive from a study of shared T cell receptors in the human thymus. The data were produced by immunoSEQ multiplex PCR, yet TCRdb's version contains in-frame clones alone and is incomplete. The table records about 660,000 clones, approximately 87% of them present only once. Trimming removed 0 bases from V and 4 bases from J, with 17 bases in between. The CDR3 runs to 17 residues. Germline values: CDR1 MGHRA, CDR2 YSYEKL. These data are also associated with another study on human thymus T cells. That work states: Healthy Finnish infants undergoing corrective surgery for congenital heart defects provided the donor material. Resections that were taken during corrective heart surgery supplied the thymus tissue. Repertoires from thymus and blood appeared to show biased V and J gene usage. Unrelated individuals were reported by related research to share highly overlapping thymic repertoires.

The sample consisted of thymocytes. The chain employs TRBV4-1 and TRBJ2-3; D might be TRBD1 (6 bases). The receptor comes from a boy in the first two years of life with a congenital heart defect. The CDR3, as DNA: TGCGCCAGCAGCCAAGATGTCCGGACAGCTCTTTCAGATACGCAGTATTTT. This codes for CASSQDVRTALSDTQYF.